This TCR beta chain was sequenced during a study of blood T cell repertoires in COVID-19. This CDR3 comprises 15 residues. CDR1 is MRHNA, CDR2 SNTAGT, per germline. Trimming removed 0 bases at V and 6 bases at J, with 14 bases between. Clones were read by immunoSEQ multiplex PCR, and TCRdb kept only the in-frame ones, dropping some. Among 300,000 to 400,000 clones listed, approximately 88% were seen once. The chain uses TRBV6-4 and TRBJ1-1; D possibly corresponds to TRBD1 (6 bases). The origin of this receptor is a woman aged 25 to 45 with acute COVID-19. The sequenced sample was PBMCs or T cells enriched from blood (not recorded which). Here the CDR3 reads CASSDSNRAGAEAFF. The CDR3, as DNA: TGTGCCAGCAGTGACTCGAACAGGGCTGGGGCTGAAGCTTTCTTT.